A selection of T cell receptor beta chains follows, all from one sample in a study of blood T cell repertoires in COVID-19. The assay was immunoSEQ multiplex PCR, and TCRdb's table has in-frame clones only and misses some. The top ten hold about 6.6% of the sample, which has approximately 82,000 clones, about 92% seen once. The sequencing sample was made of peripheral blood. The receptors were sampled from a woman in her sixties or seventies with active COVID-19. The CDR3 runs from the conserved cysteine through the conserved F or W. The D gene is left open where the match is weak. The listing skips clone size in some rows; elsewhere it reads once, few, many or a size class.

J gene | clone size | V gene | D gene | CDR3 DNA | CDR3 protein
TRBJ2-7 | - | TRBV4-1 | TRBD2 | TGCGCCAGCAGCCAAGAGCTTGTAGCGGGAGGTTTCTCCTACGAGCAGTACTTC | CASSQELVAGGFSYEQYF
TRBJ1-1 | - | TRBV4-1 | - | TGCGCCAGCAGCCAAGAGGGGGGGCAGGCTAAAAACACTGAAGCTTTCTTT | CASSQEGGQAKNTEAFF
TRBJ2-1 | - | TRBV15 | TRBD2 | TGTGCCACCAGCCTCGGACTAGCGAGTAACAATGAGCAGTTCTTC | CATSLGLASNNEQFF
TRBJ2-5 | - | TRBV10-2 | - | TGCGCCGTCCGCCGGGGGAGCGGAGGAGAAGAGACCCAGTACTTC | CAVRRGSGGEETQYF
TRBJ2-5 | - | TRBV4-3 | TRBD2 | TGCGCCAGCAGCCAACCATCTCGACTAGCGGCGCAAGAGACCCAGTACTTC | CASSQPSRLAAQETQYF
TRBJ2-7 | - | TRBV6-5 | TRBD1 | TGTGCCAGCGAGGACAGGTATGTTACCTACGAGCAGTACTTC | CASEDRYVTYEQYF
TRBJ1-6 | - | TRBV7-2 | TRBD1 | TGTGCCAGCAGCTCTGTCCGGGACAGGGGGCTTAATTCACCCCTCCACTTT | CASSSVRDRGLNSPLHF
TRBJ2-3 | - | TRBV19 | TRBD2 | TGTGCCAGTAGTATCCCAGCGGGAGGGTTCGATACGCAGTATTTT | CASSIPAGGFDTQYF
TRBJ1-6 | - | TRBV3-1/TRBV3-2 | TRBD1 | TGTGCCAGCAGCCAAGAGACAGGGAAGCATTCACCCCTCCACTTT | CASSQETGKHSPLHF
TRBJ2-2 | - | TRBV30 | TRBD1 | TGTGCCTGGAGTGGACAGGGTAACACCGGGGAGCTGTTTTTT | CAWSGQGNTGELFF
TRBJ2-1 | - | TRBV27 | TRBD2 | TGTGCCAGCAGTTTCTGGCTAGCGGGAGGGTGGGGTGAGCAGTTCTTC | CASSFWLAGGWGEQFF
TRBJ2-7 | - | TRBV28 | TRBD1 | TGTGCCAGCCATCGGACAGGGACGGCGTCCTACGAGCAGTACTTC | CASHRTGTASYEQYF
TRBJ2-2 | - | TRBV30 | - | TGTGCCTGGACCGAAACTGGGGAGCTGTTTTTT | CAWTETGELFF
TRBJ1-6 | - | TRBV19 | - | TGTGCCAGTAGTATAGATCTACAGGGAGACTCACCCCTCCACTTT | CASSIDLQGDSPLHF
TRBJ2-2 | - | TRBV24-1 | - | TGTGCCACCAGTCCTGCGGGGTTCCCCGGGGAGCTGTTTTTT | CATSPAGFPGELFF
TRBJ2-7 | - | TRBV15 | - | TGTGCCACCAGGGGGCGTCTGCCCCCCTACGAGCAGTACTTC | CATRGRLPPYEQYF
TRBJ1-5 | - | TRBV28 | TRBD1 | TGTGCCAGCAGTTCCGGACAGGGCCTAGGGCAGCCCCAGCATTTT | CASSSGQGLGQPQHF
TRBJ1-2 | once | TRBV11-2 | - | TGTGCCAGCAGCACAAATCCAAACTATGGCTACACCTTC | CASSTNPNYGYTF
TRBJ2-1 | - | TRBV9 | TRBD2 | TGTGCCAGCAGCGTCGGCGGGGGGACCTACAATGAGCAGTTCTTC | CASSVGGGTYNEQFF
TRBJ2-1 | - | TRBV24-1 | - | TGTGCCACCAGTGAACGGGACTTCGCGAGCGATGAGCAGTTCTTC | CATSERDFASDEQFF
TRBJ2-3 | - | TRBV11-2 | TRBD2 | TGTGCCAGCAGCTTAGGGCTAGCGGGAGGGACAGATACGCAGTATTTT | CASSLGLAGGTDTQYF
TRBJ2-7 | - | TRBV4-3 | - | TGCGCCAGCAGCCAAGGGCTTTTGGACAGTTCGGCGGAGCAGTACTTC | CASSQGLLDSSAEQYF
TRBJ2-1 | - | TRBV11-3 | TRBD2 | TGTGCCAGCAGCAAACGGGTCGGGAGGGCCTCCTACAATGAGCAGTTCTTC | CASSKRVGRASYNEQFF
TRBJ2-7 | few | TRBV28 | TRBD1 | TGTGCCAGCAGTCCCGGACAGGGGGGGTTCTCCTACGAGCAGTACTTC | CASSPGQGGFSYEQYF
TRBJ1-2 | - | TRBV19 | - | TGTGCCAGTAGTACCCGTTTTCGAGACTACACCTTC | CASSTRFRDYTF
TRBJ2-3 | - | TRBV27 | - | TGTGCCAGCAGGACTGGATCTAGCACAGATACGCAGTATTTT | CASRTGSSTDTQYF
TRBJ2-2 | - | TRBV2 | - | TGTGCCAGCAGTGTATTAGGGGAAAACACCGGGGAGCTGTTTTTT | CASSVLGENTGELFF
TRBJ1-2 | - | TRBV4-2 | - | TGTGCCAGCAGCCCTTCGACAGAAACCTATGGCTACACCTTC | CASSPSTETYGYTF
TRBJ1-5 | - | TRBV24-1 | - | TGTGCCACCAGTGATGCGGGCAATCAGCCCCAGCATTTT | CATSDAGNQPQHF
TRBJ1-2 | - | TRBV7-9 | TRBD1 | TGTGCCAGCAGCTTAGGGGGACAGGGAAAGGGCTACACCTTC | CASSLGGQGKGYTF
TRBJ2-2 | - | TRBV19 | - | TGTGCCAGTAGTACCCCGGACACTAACACCGGGGAGCTGTTTTTT | CASSTPDTNTGELFF
TRBJ2-5 | - | TRBV18 | TRBD2 | TGTGCCAGCTCACCACCGGGACGGCGCGGGGGGGAGACCCAGTACTTC | CASSPPGRRGGETQYF
TRBJ2-1 | - | TRBV9 | TRBD1 | TGTGCCAGCAGCACCGGACAGGGTTCCTACAATGAGCAGTTCTTC | CASSTGQGSYNEQFF
TRBJ1-1 | - | TRBV10-3 | - | TGTGCCATCAGTTCAGGGGAGAAGACTGAAGCTTTCTTT | CAISSGEKTEAFF
TRBJ1-1 | - | TRBV9 | TRBD1 | TGTGCCAGCAGCGTAGTCCCGACAGGGCCCGGGCAAGCTTTCTTT | CASSVVPTGPGQAFF
TRBJ1-3 | - | TRBV29-1 | - | TGCAGCGTTGAAGACAGGGCTGGAAACACCATATATTTT | CSVEDRAGNTIYF
TRBJ2-3 | - | TRBV4-3 | TRBD2 | TGCGCCAGCAGCCGAGATAGCGGGGGGCCGTCTAGCACAGATACGCAGTATTTT | CASSRDSGGPSSTDTQYF
TRBJ1-5 | - | TRBV3-1/TRBV3-2 | - | TGTGCCAGCAGCCATGTCGGGGGTCAGCCCCAGCATTTT | CASSHVGGQPQHF
TRBJ2-5 | - | TRBV5-8 | - | TGTGCCAGCAGTAGTAGACAGTTTCAAGAGACCCAGTACTTC | CASSSRQFQETQYF